This T cell receptor beta chain was recovered during a study of cytomegalovirus exposure and HLA in healthy donors. About the research overall: Roughly 86 million unique TCRs from HLA-typed donors made up an early data release.

Primers: 60 Vbeta forward and 13 Jbeta reverse. Authors' data handling: Some 11 million of the approximately 80 million unique TCR beta chains counted in a later analysis were shared. The repertoire was sequenced with immunoSEQ multiplex PCR; TCRdb's copy has only in-frame clones and lacks some. Clone size and the V and J calls come from that table; the DNA yielded D and trimming. The table lists about 120,000 clones, about 72% of them singletons, with about 1.5% in the top ten. A remark on this clone: Its antigen is not known.

This CDR3 has 14 amino acids. Trimming shortened V by 5 bases and J by 3 bases, and 13 bases separated the two germline ends. Germline CDR1 and CDR2: SGHRS and YFSETQ. General observations from the study: Indistinguishable V segments such as TRBV6-2 and TRBV6-3 were excluded.

The chain couples TRBV5-1 to TRBJ2-3, with D perhaps TRBD2 (6 bases). This receptor was obtained from a female donor in good health and CMV-seronegative. Input material: PBMCs. The CDR3 loop reads CASRLRDFTDTQYF. In DNA, the CDR3 is TGCGCCAGCAGACTTCGGGACTTTACAGATACGCAGTATTTT.